The rows below give T cell receptor beta chains drawn from one sample of a study of blood T cell repertoires in COVID-19. Generated by immunoSEQ multiplex PCR, the TCRdb table keeps only in-frame clones and is missing some. Found here are around 300,000 clones, approximately 85% of them singletons; the top ten hold less than 15%. Sequencing used peripheral blood. The receptors stem from a human donor in a cohort sampled during active COVID-19. The CDR3 runs from the conserved cysteine through the conserved F or W. D genes are given only for firm matches. A clone size is listed for some rows: how often the clone was seen (once, few, many), or a class if it is expanded.

j_call d_call v_call clone_size cdr3_nt cdr3_aa
TRBJ2-6 - TRBV7-9 - TGTGCCAGCAGATACGGACTCGACAACTCTGGGGCCAACGTCCTGACTTTC CASRYGLDNSGANVLTF
TRBJ1-1 TRBD1 TRBV6-6 - TGTGCCAGCAGGCCCACAGGGGGCGGCACTGAAGCTTTCTTT CASRPTGGGTEAFF
TRBJ1-2 - TRBV19 - TGTGCCAGTACGATGGGGGGAAGTGCCGCCAACTATGCGGATGGCTACATCTTC CASTMGGSAANYADGYIF
TRBJ2-2 - TRBV20-1 - TGCAGTGCTAGTCAGGGTTTAACCGGGGAGCTGTTTTTT CSASQGLTGELFF
TRBJ2-7 TRBD2 TRBV4-1 - TGCGCCAGCAGCCAAGGACTAGCGGATTCCTACGAGCAGTACTTC CASSQGLADSYEQYF
TRBJ1-5 - TRBV5-1 - TGCGCCAGCAGCCTGGAGAGGAATCAGCCCCAGCATTTT CASSLERNQPQHF
TRBJ1-2 - TRBV5-1 - TGCGCCAGCAGCCTAGGACAGAACTATGGCTACACCTTC CASSLGQNYGYTF
TRBJ2-7 - TRBV18 - TGTGCCAGCTCACCACTCCCCCCCGGCAGGGTTGTAGGTGACGAGCAGTACTTC CASSPLPPGRVVGDEQYF
TRBJ2-1 TRBD2 TRBV19 once TGTGCCAGTAGGGGACTAGCGGGAGGGGGCGGGAGCTCCTACAATGAGCAGTTCTTC CASRGLAGGGGSSYNEQFF
TRBJ2-7 - TRBV5-1 - TGCGCCAGCAGCTTGGCACAGGGTGGGCACTACGAGCAGTACTTC CASSLAQGGHYEQYF
TRBJ2-7 - TRBV7-9 - TGTGCCAGCAGAGGACACTCTAGAAGGCGGTACTTC CASRGHSRRRYF
TRBJ2-1 TRBD2 TRBV3-1/TRBV3-2 - TGTGCCAGCAGCCAACCTAGCGGGAGGGAGGAGAAGTTCTTC CASSQPSGREEKFF
TRBJ2-3 - TRBV19 - TGTGCCAGTAGTCTCAGGGCGGGGTCGGGCACAGATACGCAGTATTTT CASSLRAGSGTDTQYF
TRBJ1-1 - TRBV30 - TGTGCCTGGAGTCGTAGCGGGTCTGAAGCTTTCTTT CAWSRSGSEAFF
TRBJ2-5 TRBD1 TRBV5-4 - TGTGCCAGCAGCGACGGGACAGCCTCCCAAGAGACCCAGTACTTC CASSDGTASQETQYF
TRBJ2-3 - TRBV9 - TGTGCCAGCAGCTCCCTATCTTCCGATACGCAGTATTTT CASSSLSSDTQYF
TRBJ2-7 TRBD1 TRBV9 few TGTGCCAGCAGCGTAGGGGCTACAGGGGACTACGAGCAGTACTTC CASSVGATGDYEQYF
TRBJ1-5 - TRBV2 - TGTGCCAGCAGGGAGGGCAACGGAGGCCAGCCCCAGCATTTT CASREGNGGQPQHF
TRBJ2-5 - TRBV18 - TGTGCCAGCTCACCAGGCGCGGTACAAGAGACCCAGTACTTC CASSPGAVQETQYF
TRBJ2-3 - TRBV7-2 - TGTGCCAGCAGCTTGAGCCGGATCCGGGCAGATACGCAGTATTTT CASSLSRIRADTQYF
TRBJ2-3 TRBD2 TRBV4-1 - TGCGCCAGCAGCCAAGATCTCAGCCGGGCTAGCGGGAGGCGTACGCAGTATTTT CASSQDLSRASGRRTQYF
TRBJ2-7 - TRBV21-1 - TGTGCCAGCAGCAATAATTTTACTAGCGGGGGAGGGAGCTCCTACGAGCAGTACTTC CASSNNFTSGGGSSYEQYF
TRBJ1-6 - TRBV4-1 - TGCGCCAGCAGCCAAGTTGGGGCAAGGGGAAGCTCACCCCTCCACTTT CASSQVGARGSSPLHF
TRBJ1-1 - TRBV6-5 - TGTGCCAGCAGTTACGAAAGAGGAACTGAAGCTTTCTTT CASSYERGTEAFF
TRBJ2-1 - TRBV2 - TGTGCCAGCGGTTACAGGGAAAGGAATGAGCAGTTCTTC CASGYRERNEQFF
TRBJ1-3 - TRBV28 few TGTGCCAGCAGCCTGGCCAGGGCAAACACCATATATTTT CASSLARANTIYF
TRBJ1-2 - TRBV5-1 - TGCGCCAGCAAGCCAGGGGTGTTATTGGATGGCTACACCTTC CASKPGVLLDGYTF
TRBJ2-1 - TRBV14 - TGTGCCAGCAGCCTTTATCCCGGGCGGGTCAATGAGCAGTTCTTC CASSLYPGRVNEQFF
TRBJ2-5 TRBD1 TRBV7-2 - TGTGCCAGCAGACCGGGACAGGGGCAGGAGACCCAGTACTTC CASRPGQGQETQYF
TRBJ1-6 TRBD1 TRBV6-6 - TGTGCCAGCACCCCAGGGGACAGACCTAATTCACCCCTCCACTTT CASTPGDRPNSPLHF
TRBJ2-1 TRBD2 TRBV7-2 - TGTGCCAGCAGCTTAGTTGGACTAGCGGGAGAGGTGGTCTTC CASSLVGLAGEVVF
TRBJ2-5 TRBD1 TRBV6-5 - TGTGCCAGCAGCGCCCGGGACAGGGGACGGGAGACCCAGTACTTC CASSARDRGRETQYF
TRBJ2-1 TRBD2 TRBV6-1 - TGTGCCAGCAGTGAAGTTTTCGAACTAGCGAGGTGGGACAATGAGCAGTTCTTC CASSEVFELARWDNEQFF
TRBJ2-3 TRBD2 TRBV5-1 once TGCGCCAGCAGCGTCGGGACTAGCGGAGGGGGCACAGATACGCAGTATTTT CASSVGTSGGGTDTQYF
TRBJ1-5 - TRBV6-6 few TGTGCCAGCAGTACCGGGACATATGGGAATCAGCCCCAGCATTTT CASSTGTYGNQPQHF